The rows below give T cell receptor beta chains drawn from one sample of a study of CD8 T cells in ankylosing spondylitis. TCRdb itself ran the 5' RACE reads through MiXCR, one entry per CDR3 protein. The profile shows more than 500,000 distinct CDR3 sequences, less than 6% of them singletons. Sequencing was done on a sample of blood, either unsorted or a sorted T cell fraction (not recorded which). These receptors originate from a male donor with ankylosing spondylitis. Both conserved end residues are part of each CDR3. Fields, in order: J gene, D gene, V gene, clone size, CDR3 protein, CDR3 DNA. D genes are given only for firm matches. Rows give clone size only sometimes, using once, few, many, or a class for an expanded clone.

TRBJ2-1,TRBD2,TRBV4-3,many,CASSQQPSGGANEQFF,TGCGCCAGCAGCCAACAGCCCAGCGGGGGGGCAAATGAGCAGTTCTTC
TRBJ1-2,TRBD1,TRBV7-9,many,CASSLRDRAVGYTF,TGTGCCAGCAGCTTAAGGGACAGGGCGGTCGGCTACACCTTC
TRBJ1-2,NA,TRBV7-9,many,CASSLEPRWAVGYGYTF,TGTGCCAGCAGCTTAGAACCCCGTTGGGCTGTGGGCTATGGCTACACCTTC
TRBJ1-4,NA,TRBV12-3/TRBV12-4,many,CASSLAENEKLFF,TGTGCCAGCAGTTTAGCGGAAAATGAAAAACTGTTTTTT
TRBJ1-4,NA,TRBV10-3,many,CAISVGRVNEKLFF,TGTGCCATCAGTGTGGGACGGGTGAATGAAAAACTGTTTTTT
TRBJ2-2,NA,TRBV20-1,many,CSARGWGLAVTGELFF,TGCAGTGCTAGAGGTTGGGGGCTAGCGGTCACCGGGGAGCTGTTTTTT
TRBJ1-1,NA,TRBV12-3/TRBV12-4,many,CASSLGIRAFF,TGTGCCAGCAGTTTGGGGATCCGAGCTTTCTTT
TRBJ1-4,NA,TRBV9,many,CASSPGPTNEKLFF,TGTGCCAGCAGCCCAGGGCCGACTAATGAAAAACTGTTTTTT
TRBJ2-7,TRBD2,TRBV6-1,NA,CASRGLAGGPSYVYEQYF,TGTGCCAGCAGGGGACTAGCGGGAGGGCCGAGTTATGTCTACGAGCAGTACTTC
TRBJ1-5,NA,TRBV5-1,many,CASSPGEGGGEPQHF,TGCGCCAGCAGCCCTGGTGAGGGGGGTGGAGAGCCCCAGCATTTT
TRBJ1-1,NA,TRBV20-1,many,CSGLNEVTEAFF,TGCAGCGGATTGAATGAGGTGACTGAAGCTTTCTTT
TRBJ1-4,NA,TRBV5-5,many,CASSPRTAPGEKLFF,TGTGCCAGCAGCCCCCGGACGGCCCCAGGTGAAAAACTGTTTTTT
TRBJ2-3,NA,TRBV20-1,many,CSAARQPTDTQYF,TGCAGTGCCGCACGACAGCCCACAGATACGCAGTATTTT
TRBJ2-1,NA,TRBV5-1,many,CASSWGLAAGDYNEQFF,TGCGCCAGCAGCTGGGGTTTAGCAGCTGGCGACTACAATGAGCAGTTCTTC
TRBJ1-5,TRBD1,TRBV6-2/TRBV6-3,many,CASNSGQGAFQPQHF,TGTGCCAGCAACTCAGGACAGGGGGCTTTTCAGCCCCAGCATTTT
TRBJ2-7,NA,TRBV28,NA,CASSLPTTPYEQYF,TGTGCCAGCAGTTTACCAACAACCCCCTACGAGCAGTACTTC
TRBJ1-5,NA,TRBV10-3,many,CAISEKGPNQPQHF,TGTGCCATCAGTGAAAAAGGGCCCAATCAGCCCCAGCATTTT
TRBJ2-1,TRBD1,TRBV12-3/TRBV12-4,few,CARSKGGQGALGSYNEQFF,TGTGCCCGCAGTAAAGGGGGACAGGGGGCGCTAGGCTCCTACAATGAGCAGTTCTTC
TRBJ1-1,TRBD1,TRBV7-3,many,CASGSGQGTEAFF,TGTGCCAGCGGGTCTGGACAGGGCACTGAAGCTTTCTTT
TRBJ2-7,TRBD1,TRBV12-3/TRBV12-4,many,CASSSTGFGEGQYF,TGTGCCAGCAGTTCGACAGGGTTCGGAGAAGGGCAGTACTTC
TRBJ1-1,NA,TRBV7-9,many,CASSRPQGIGNTEAFF,TGTGCCAGCAGCCGTCCTCAGGGAATAGGGAACACTGAAGCTTTCTTT
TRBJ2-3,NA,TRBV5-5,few,CASSARLLSTDTQYF,TGTGCCAGCAGCGCTCGGCTCCTTAGCACAGATACGCAGTATTTT
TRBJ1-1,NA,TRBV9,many,CASSVSTVNTEAFF,TGTGCCAGCAGCGTAAGTACAGTCAACACTGAAGCTTTCTTT
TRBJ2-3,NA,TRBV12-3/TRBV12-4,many,CASSFLILPQYF,TGTGCCAGCAGCTTTCTCATTCTGCCGCAGTATTTT
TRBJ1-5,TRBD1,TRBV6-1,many,CASRRGQGLYSNQPQHF,TGTGCCAGCAGGCGGGGACAGGGGCTTTATAGCAATCAGCCCCAGCATTTT
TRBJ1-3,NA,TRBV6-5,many,CASSYSGGNSGNTIYF,TGTGCCAGCAGTTACTCGGGGGGGAACTCTGGAAACACCATATATTTT
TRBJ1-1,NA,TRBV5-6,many,CASSKTRGRGVRNTEAFF,TGTGCCAGCAGCAAGACCAGGGGCAGGGGAGTTAGGAACACTGAAGCTTTCTTT
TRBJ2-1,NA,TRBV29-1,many,CSVDLIPYNEQFF,TGCAGCGTTGATTTGATTCCCTACAATGAGCAGTTCTTC
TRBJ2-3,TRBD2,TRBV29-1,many,CSVVAGGADTQYF,TGCAGCGTTGTTGCGGGAGGAGCAGATACGCAGTATTTT
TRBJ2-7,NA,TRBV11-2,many,CASSSPRGGYEQYF,TGTGCCAGCAGCTCACCGCGAGGCGGCTACGAGCAGTACTTC
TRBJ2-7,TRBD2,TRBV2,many,CAINGLAGGYEQYF,TGTGCCATAAACGGACTAGCGGGAGGGTACGAGCAGTACTTC
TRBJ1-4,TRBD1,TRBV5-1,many,CASSPGQGLNEKLFF,TGCGCCAGCAGCCCCGGACAGGGGCTTAATGAAAAACTGTTTTTT
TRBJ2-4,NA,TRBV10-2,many,CASRGLAKNIQYF,TGCGCCAGCCGAGGACTAGCCAAAAACATTCAGTACTTC